A selection of T cell receptor beta chains follows, all from one sample in a study of regulatory dendritic cells for organ transplantation. Assay used: immunoSEQ multiplex PCR; TCRdb lists only in-frame clones, some missing. The table shows 29,000 or so clones, with over 60% occurring only once. The source material was memory CD4+ T cells from blood. The receptors derive from a human donor in good health. Both conserved end residues are part of each CDR3. A D gene is named only where the DNA matches it firmly. Clone size is not always given. Where it is, it says once, few, many or a class for expanded clones.

J	size	V	D	DNA	CDR3
TRBJ2-7	-	TRBV30	-	TGTGCCTGCTCGGGCCAGGGTGGGGGAAAGCAGTACTTC	CACSGQGGGKQYF
TRBJ2-2	-	TRBV19	TRBD2	TGTGCCAGCCAAGCTCCGACTAGCGTAGTCACCGGGGAGCTGTTTTTT	CASQAPTSVVTGELFF
TRBJ2-5	-	TRBV5-4	-	TGTGCCAGCAGCTTGGGACTGCAAGAGACCCAGTACTTC	CASSLGLQETQYF
TRBJ2-2	-	TRBV18	-	TGTGCCAGCTCACCAAAAAACACCGGGGAGCTGTTTTTT	CASSPKNTGELFF
TRBJ1-5	-	TRBV4-1	-	TGCGCCAGCAGCCAAGATGCGGGTCAGGGAAATCAGCCCCAGCATTTT	CASSQDAGQGNQPQHF
TRBJ2-5	-	TRBV9	-	TGTGCCAGCAGCGCCCTACCCGGGGGGACCCAGTACTTC	CASSALPGGTQYF
TRBJ2-2	-	TRBV29-1	-	TGCAGCGTTGAAGACGGTGAAATAACGAACACCGGGGAGCTGTTTTTT	CSVEDGEITNTGELFF
TRBJ1-6	few	TRBV4-1	TRBD1	TGCGCCAGCAGCCAGGACAGGGATTATAATTCACCCCTCCACTTT	CASSQDRDYNSPLHF
TRBJ1-2	-	TRBV10-3	-	TGTGCCATCAGCCCCCGACAGGAAAATCCAAGCAGCTACACCTTC	CAISPRQENPSSYTF
TRBJ2-7	-	TRBV5-6	TRBD2	TGTGCCAGCATCGCTGCCGGGCGGGGGGCTTTGGTCGAGCAGTACTTC	CASIAAGRGALVEQYF
TRBJ1-4	-	TRBV6-5	-	TGTGCCAGCAGTTACTCCCGGGAGGGCAGAAATGAAAAACTGTTTTTT	CASSYSREGRNEKLFF
TRBJ2-1	-	TRBV7-2	TRBD2	TGTGCCAGCAGCTTTAGTACGGGAGGGCAGTTCTTC	CASSFSTGGQFF
TRBJ1-1	-	TRBV7-2	-	TGTGCCAGCAGCCCGTACCTGAACACTGAAGCTTTCTTT	CASSPYLNTEAFF
TRBJ2-1	-	TRBV5-5	-	TGTGCCAGCAGCTTTTCGGCGGAATCCTACAATGAGCAGTTCTTC	CASSFSAESYNEQFF
TRBJ1-2	-	TRBV7-8	-	TGTGCCAGCAGCTTAGGACAGTCACTCTATGGCTACACCTTC	CASSLGQSLYGYTF
TRBJ2-3	few	TRBV2	-	TGTGCCAGCAGTGAGTCCAGGGATGTTGTGGATACGCAGTATTTT	CASSESRDVVDTQYF
TRBJ2-2	-	TRBV19	-	TGTGCCAGTAGGCCCAGACTCTCGAACACCGGGGAGCTGTTTTTT	CASRPRLSNTGELFF
TRBJ2-5	-	TRBV30	-	TGTGCCTGGAGCCGGGGGATCCAAGAGACCCAGTACTTC	CAWSRGIQETQYF
TRBJ2-2	-	TRBV6-1	-	TGTGCCAGCAGTGAAGTGGGAGAGGCCGGGGAGCTGTTTTTT	CASSEVGEAGELFF
TRBJ1-1	-	TRBV7-2	-	TGTGCCAGCAGCTTCCAAGGGGACACTGAAGCTTTCTTT	CASSFQGDTEAFF
TRBJ1-5	-	TRBV10-2	TRBD1	TGCGCCAGCAGCCTCAACAGGGGGGGCAATCAGCCCCAGCATTTT	CASSLNRGGNQPQHF
TRBJ1-4	-	TRBV30	-	TGTGCCTGGAGTAGGGCCCGGATCCCAACTAATGAAAAACTGTTTTTT	CAWSRARIPTNEKLFF
TRBJ2-1	-	TRBV2	TRBD2	TGTGCCAGCACTGAAATAGCGGGGGGGGTTGAGCAGTTCTTC	CASTEIAGGVEQFF
TRBJ1-6	few	TRBV4-2	TRBD1	TGTGCCAGCAGCCGACTGACAGGGGACAATTCACCCCTCCACTTT	CASSRLTGDNSPLHF
TRBJ1-1	-	TRBV6-5	-	TGTGCCAGCAGCCGAGGGGTATCGAACACTGAAGCTTTCTTT	CASSRGVSNTEAFF
TRBJ2-3	-	TRBV19	-	TGTGCCAGTAGCCCCCCTTTACAGGATACGCAGTATTTT	CASSPPLQDTQYF
TRBJ2-3	-	TRBV5-1	TRBD2	TGCGCCAGCAGCTCCACGACTAGCGGGAGCCCAGATACGCAGTATTTT	CASSSTTSGSPDTQYF
TRBJ2-3	-	TRBV5-5	-	TGTGCCAGCAGCTTGACTAGGAGCACACACACAGATACGCAGTATTTT	CASSLTRSTHTDTQYF
TRBJ2-7	medium-sized	TRBV6-5	-	TGTGCCAGCAGTTATCGAGGGGGAGGCGAGCAGTACTTC	CASSYRGGGEQYF
TRBJ2-7	-	TRBV4-3	-	TGCGCCAGCAGCCAAGGCGGACGGAACTACGAGCAGTACTTC	CASSQGGRNYEQYF
TRBJ2-7	-	TRBV27	-	TGTGCCAGCAGTTTATCTGTACGGGGCTCCTACGAGCAGTACTTC	CASSLSVRGSYEQYF
TRBJ2-3	-	TRBV5-4	-	TGTGCCAGCAGCCTTCCTAACACAGATACGCAGTATTTT	CASSLPNTDTQYF
TRBJ2-5	-	TRBV5-8	-	TGTGCCAGCAGCTTAACAGAGGGTGGGGAGACCCAGTACTTC	CASSLTEGGETQYF
TRBJ2-1	-	TRBV27	TRBD2	TGTGCCAGCAGTCCCTCCGTGCGGGGAGGGATCTACAATGAGCAGTTCTTC	CASSPSVRGGIYNEQFF
TRBJ2-7	once	TRBV28	TRBD2	TGTGCCAGCAGGGTAGGACTAGCGGGGGACTACGAGCAGTACTTC	CASRVGLAGDYEQYF
TRBJ2-7	once	TRBV18	TRBD1	TGTGCCAGCTCACAAGACAGGGGGTCCTACGAGCAGTACTTC	CASSQDRGSYEQYF
TRBJ1-6	few	TRBV27	TRBD1	TGTGCCAGCAGCAGGACAGGGTCCCTATATAATTCACCCCTCCACTTT	CASSRTGSLYNSPLHF
TRBJ1-4	-	TRBV7-2	-	TGTGCCAGCAGCCAAGGACGTGGCGGGGGAGAAAAACTGTTTTTT	CASSQGRGGGEKLFF
TRBJ2-6	-	TRBV27	-	TGTGCCAGCAGTCCTAGCTCTGGGGCCAACGTCCTGACTTTC	CASSPSSGANVLTF
TRBJ1-2	once	TRBV2	-	TGTGCCAGCAGTGAACAGACAGGCTATGGCTACACCTTC	CASSEQTGYGYTF